The 32 T cell receptor beta chains listed next were all sequenced from one sample in a study of CD8 T cells in Susac syndrome. Random hexamers were used to reverse transcribe an amount of roughly 0.5 to 1 ug RNA. TCRdb redid the calling of the immunoSEQ multiplex PCR reads with MiXCR, one entry per CDR3 protein. This sample carries about 130,000 distinct CDR3 sequences, around 94% of them seen once, and the ten largest clones take over 0.1%. The sample consisted of CD4+ T cells from PBMCs. These receptors all stem from a human donor with multiple sclerosis.

CDR3 protein: CASSAIGTSGSYEQYF. The CDR3 region has the DNA TGTGCCAGCAGCGCAATTGGGACTAGCGGATCCTACGAGCAGTACTTC. The rearrangement uses TRBV7-2 and TRBJ2-7, with 11 bases matching TRBD2. The CDR3 extends over 16 amino acids. V lost 5 bases, J lost 1 base, and 7 bases stayed unmatched. Germline V gene sequence: CDR1 SGHTA, CDR2 FQGNSA. Combining the CDR3 with reference TRBV7-2 and TRBJ2-7 gives the whole variable domain GAGVSQSPSNKVTEKGKDVELRCDPISGHTALYWYRQSLGQGLEFLIYFQGNSAPDKSGLPSDRFSAERTGGSVSTLTIQRTQQEDSAVYLCASSAIGTSGSYEQYFGPGTRLTVT.

The rearrangement uses TRBV5-1 and TRBJ1-2; D not certain. CDR1 SGHRS and CDR2 YFSETQ come from the germline V gene. The CDR3 has 11 amino acids. V lost 4 bases, J lost 3 bases, and 4 bases lay in between. CDR3 in amino acids: CASSTDYGYTF. CDR3 sequence (DNA): TGCGCCAGCAGCACGGACTATGGCTACACCTTC.

The rearrangement joins TRBV27 to TRBJ2-3, with a tentative D call TRBD1 (5 bases). Germline values: CDR1 MNHEY, CDR2 SMNVEV (reference sequence). The CDR3 runs to 14 residues. Trimming shortened V by 4 bases and J by 1 base, and 9 bases separated the two germline ends. CDR3 protein: CASSSGRGTDTQYF. The DNA of the CDR3 is TGTGCCAGCAGTTCCGGCAGGGGCACAGATACGCAGTATTTT.

The chain recombines TRBV14 with TRBJ2-1; D is possibly TRBD2 (5 bases). V was cut by 10 bases and J by 8 bases, with 21 bases left in between. CDR1 SGHDN and CDR2 FVKESK come from the germline V gene. The CDR3 extends over 14 amino acids. The CDR3 protein is CATTRFLGVDEQFF. CDR3 DNA sequence: TGTGCCACCACGAGGTTCCTCGGGGTGGATGAGCAGTTCTTC.

The V gene is TRBV5-4, the J gene TRBJ2-3; 9 positions agree with TRBD1. Germline V gene lookup returns CDR1 SGHNT and CDR2 YYREEE (reference sequence). Losses at the gene ends were 2 bases for V and 2 bases for J; bases not matched to a gene: 6. The CDR3 length is 16 residues. The CDR3 coding sequence is TGTGCCAGCAGCTTTCCTCGGACAGGGGACACAGATACGCAGTATTTT. This gives the protein CASSFPRTGDTDTQYF.

In this sample, this clonotype turned up once. The chain joins TRBV29-1 to TRBJ2-1; 14 bases are a match to TRBD2. CDR3 size: 14 residues. Losses at the gene ends were 4 bases for V and 4 bases for J; bases not matched to a gene: 0. In germline, CDR1 is SQVTM, CDR2 ANQGSEA. Written as DNA, the CDR3 is TGCAGCGTTGGACTAGCGGGAGGGTACAATGAGCAGTTCTTC. Translated: CSVGLAGGYNEQFF.

The chain couples TRBV13 to TRBJ2-1, with TRBD2 matching over 11 bases. CDR3 length: 16 residues. Germline V CDR1 and CDR2: PRHDT, FYEKMQ (reference sequence). V lost 5 bases and J lost 4; bases outside the gene matches: 7. CDR3 sequence: CASSPLPSGGYNEQFF. In DNA form, the CDR3 reads TGTGCCAGCAGCCCCTTGCCTAGCGGGGGGTACAATGAGCAGTTCTTC.

The rearrangement links TRBV6-2 or TRBV6-3 to TRBJ1-6; no clear D. The CDR3 spans 13 residues. The germline gives CDR1 MNHEY, CDR2 SVGEGT. V was pared by 5 bases and J by 10 bases, with 12 bases between. The CDR3 DNA follows: TGTGCCAGCAGTCAACCAGGTCTATCACCCCTCCACTTT. Translated, it gives CASSQPGLSPLHF.

The rearrangement joins TRBV3-1 to TRBJ1-2; D gene uncertain. Per the germline V gene, CDR1 is LGHDT and CDR2 is YNNKEL (reference sequence). The CDR3 totals 12 residues. The ends were cut back, 1 base at V and 7 bases at J, with 7 bases in the middle. The DNA for the CDR3 is TGTGCCAGCAGCCAAGGGCCTGGTGGCTACACCTTC. It translates to CASSQGPGGYTF.

This clonotype occurred once. J is TRBJ2-1 and V is TRBV2, with TRBD2 identical over 14 bases. The CDR3 covers 15 residues. CDR1 is SNHLY, CDR2 FYNNEI, per germline. Trimming cost V 3 bases and J 7 bases; bases outside gene matches: 2. DNA of the CDR3: TGTGCCAGCAGTGAGGGACTAGCGGGAGTTAATGAGCAGTTCTTC. Protein product: CASSEGLAGVNEQFF.

This clonotype was detected once. J is TRBJ2-1 and V is TRBV6-2 or TRBV6-3, with 10 bases fitting TRBD2. The CDR3 totals 16 residues. Germline-derived CDR1 and CDR2 are MNHEY and SVGEGT. V dropped 6 bases and J dropped 7; count of bases not matched to a gene: 12. CDR3 sequence reads: CASRPSAGGLGNEQFF. Here the CDR3 DNA reads TGTGCCAGCAGACCTTCAGCGGGGGGGCTAGGGAATGAGCAGTTCTTC.

CDR3 region: CSSTTGETQYF. The CDR3 region has the DNA TGCAGCTCCACCACAGGGGAGACCCAGTACTTC. V and J are TRBV29-1 and TRBJ2-5; perhaps TRBD1 as D (6 bases). V gave up 8 bases and J gave up 5 bases, with 12 bases separating them. This CDR3 has 11 residues. Germline values: CDR1 SQVTM, CDR2 ANQGSEA. Complete variable domain (other parts from reference TRBV29-1 and TRBJ2-5): SAVISQKPSRDICQRGTSLTIQCQVDSQVTMMFWYRQQPGQSLTLIATANQGSEATYESGFVIDKFPISRPNLTFSTLTVSNMSPEDSSIYLCSSTTGETQYFGPGTRLLVL.

V is TRBV7-9 and J is TRBJ1-5; D is undetermined. V lost 1 base, J lost 5 bases, and 3 bases lay in between. The CDR3 covers 12 residues. Germline CDR1 SEHNR, CDR2 FQNEAQ (reference sequence). The CDR3 bases are TGTGCCAGCAGCTTAGGGTATCAGCCCCAGCATTTT. Its protein product is CASSLGYQPQHF.

The J gene is TRBJ2-5, the V gene TRBV6-1, with D possibly TRBD1 on 5 matching bases. The CDR3 has 13 amino acids. Trimming removed 2 bases from V and 5 bases from J, with 9 bases in between. The germline V gene encodes CDR1 MNHNS and CDR2 SASEGT. The CDR3 loop is CASSEQGYETQYF. In nucleotides, the CDR3 is TGTGCCAGCAGTGAACAGGGTTATGAGACCCAGTACTTC.

The chain links TRBV5-1 to TRBJ2-5; D is ambiguous. Trimming took 0 bases from V and 2 from J, leaving 8 bases between them. Germline assignment: CDR1 SGHRS and CDR2 YFSETQ. The CDR3 extends over 14 amino acids. The CDR3, as DNA: TGCGCCAGCAGCTTGGTGAGCGAACAAGAGACCCAGTACTTC. It yields the protein CASSLVSEQETQYF.

The genes are TRBV6-2 or TRBV6-3 and TRBJ2-7; D not resolved. The V end lost 4 bases, the J end lost 6 bases, and 7 bases lay between the germline ends. This CDR3 has 11 residues. Germline CDR1 reads MNHEY; CDR2 reads SVGEGT. In DNA form, the CDR3 reads TGTGCCAGCAGTTCGGAGTTCGAGCAGTACTTC. As protein: CASSSEFEQYF.

The rearrangement links TRBV7-2 to TRBJ1-2; D is possibly TRBD1 (6 bases). The length of the CDR3 is 15 residues. Trimming stripped 5 bases from V and 7 bases from J, with 20 bases between. CDR1 and CDR2 (germline): SGHTA, FQGNSA. In DNA, the CDR3 is TGTGCCAGCAGCAAGCGAGGGGGGGGCGCGGGTGGCTACACCTTC. Its protein product is CASSKRGGGAGGYTF.

The chain is built from TRBV9 and TRBJ1-4, with D possibly TRBD1 on 6 matching bases. This CDR3 has 16 residues. The germline V gene encodes CDR1 SGDLS and CDR2 YYNGEE. Trimming cost V 2 bases and J 2 bases, with 13 bases left between them. The CDR3 region is CASSVNPGHTNEKLFF. DNA for the CDR3: TGTGCCAGCAGCGTGAACCCGGGACATACTAATGAAAAACTGTTTTTT.

The chain employs TRBV5-4 and TRBJ1-1; possibly TRBD1 for D (6 bases). V lost 0 bases, J lost 10 bases, and 22 bases lay in between. This CDR3 contains 16 residues. Germline-derived CDR1 and CDR2 are SGHNT and YYREEE (reference sequence). This chain's CDR3 is CASSLGGAGKGTSAFF. The CDR3 DNA reads as TGTGCCAGCAGCTTGGGAGGGGCAGGGAAAGGGACATCAGCTTTCTTT.

This clonotype was detected once. V is TRBV25-1 and J is TRBJ1-1; TRBD1 might be the D (5 bases). V was trimmed by 5 bases and J by 4 bases, leaving 17 bases between them. The germline V gene has CDR1 MGHDK and CDR2 SYGVNS. The CDR3 consists of 15 residues. In DNA, the CDR3 is TGTGCCAGCAGTCTCACTTGGGAGGGGATCACTGAAGCTTTCTTT. It yields the protein CASSLTWEGITEAFF.

V gene TRBV30 combines with J gene TRBJ1-1; D perhaps matches TRBD1 (6 bases). The V gene lost 4 bases and the J gene lost 0 bases, with 15 bases spanning the gap. The CDR3 sequence is 15 residues long. Germline CDR1 is GTSNPN and CDR2 is SVGIG (reference sequence). The CDR3 protein is CAWTFPQGMNTEAFF. In nucleotides, the CDR3 is TGTGCCTGGACTTTCCCCCAGGGGATGAACACTGAAGCTTTCTTT.

The chain uses TRBV27 and TRBJ2-7; tentative D call: TRBD2 (6 bases). Germline V gene lookup returns CDR1 MNHEY and CDR2 SMNVEV (reference sequence). The length of the CDR3 is 12 residues. The V gene lost 8 bases and the J gene lost 6 bases, with 14 bases spanning the gap. DNA of the CDR3: TGTGCCAGCCGCGGGGCGCGTGGCGAGCAGTACTTC. Its translation is CASRGARGEQYF.

The rearrangement links TRBV7-2 to TRBJ2-7, with D uncertain. This CDR3 contains 13 residues. The V end was cut by 4 bases, the J end by 3 bases, with 10 bases between. CDR1 SGHTA and CDR2 FQGNSA come from the germline V gene. The CDR3 reads CASSSVRSYEQYF. CDR3 nucleotide sequence: TGTGCCAGCAGCTCCGTTAGGAGCTACGAGCAGTACTTC. Based on the CDR3 plus reference TRBV7-2 and TRBJ2-7, the full variable domain is GAGVSQSPSNKVTEKGKDVELRCDPISGHTALYWYRQSLGQGLEFLIYFQGNSAPDKSGLPSDRFSAERTGGSVSTLTIQRTQQEDSAVYLCASSSVRSYEQYFGPGTRLTVT.

This chain uses TRBV7-2 with TRBJ1-3; D unresolved. CDR3 length equals 17 residues. The V gene lost 4 bases and the J gene lost 2 bases, with 18 bases spanning the gap. CDR1 is SGHTA and CDR2 is FQGNSA in the germline V gene. The CDR3 here is CASSSQGPSGTGNTIYF. The CDR3 bases are TGTGCCAGCAGCTCCCAAGGTCCGAGCGGTACTGGAAACACCATATATTTT.

The chain joins TRBV30 to TRBJ1-1; unclear D gene. Trimming left V 3 bases short and J 11 bases short, with 13 bases between. The CDR3 is made up of 11 amino acids. Germline V gene data show CDR1 as GTSNPN and CDR2 as SVGIG (reference sequence). In DNA, the CDR3 is TGTGCCTGGAGGACACCTGGGAAGGCTTTCTTT. Amino acid sequence: CAWRTPGKAFF.

The CDR3 here is CASSPYSPSTGKETQYF. The CDR3, as DNA: TGTGCCAGCAGTCCCTACTCCCCAAGTACGGGAAAGGAGACCCAGTACTTC. This chain joins TRBV6-1 and TRBJ2-5; D possibly corresponds to TRBD2 (5 bases). Trimming took off 5 bases at V and 5 bases at J, with 24 bases between the two ends. Germline CDR1 is MNHNS and CDR2 is SASEGT. The CDR3 is made up of 17 amino acids.

The chain links TRBV30 to TRBJ2-4, with TRBD2 matching over 9 bases. V shed 1 base and J 5 bases; nucleotides not matched to a gene: 0. CDR3 length: 13 amino acids. The germline V gene has CDR1 GTSNPN and CDR2 SVGIG (reference sequence). The CDR3 bases are TGTGCCTGGAGTGCTAGCGGGGAAAACATTCAGTACTTC. This codes for CAWSASGENIQYF. Looking up the rest from reference TRBV30 and TRBJ2-4 gives the full variable domain: SQTIHQWPATLVQPVGSPLSLECTVEGTSNPNLYWYRQAAGRGLQLLFYSVGIGQISSEVPQNLSASRPQDRQFILSSKKLLLSDSGFYLCAWSASGENIQYFGAGTRLSVL.

This clonotype was seen a single time. This rearrangement joins TRBV9 to TRBJ2-7; TRBD1 or TRBD2 may be the D gene (5 bases each). Trimming pared 3 bases from V and 3 bases from J, leaving 16 bases between. This CDR3 is built from 15 residues. CDR1 is SGDLS, CDR2 YYNGEE, per germline. The CDR3 loop reads CASSGSVGLGYEQYF. The CDR3 coding sequence is TGTGCCAGCAGCGGTAGCGTGGGGCTCGGCTACGAGCAGTACTTC.

The chain has TRBV2 and TRBJ2-4; D is uncertain. CDR1 and CDR2 from the germline V gene are SNHLY and FYNNEI. V was cut by 2 bases and J by 0 bases, with 5 bases left in between. This CDR3 has 14 amino acids. CDR3 protein: CASSEILAKNIQYF. The CDR3 DNA follows: TGTGCCAGCAGTGAAATCCTAGCCAAAAACATTCAGTACTTC.

The gene calls are TRBV5-1 and TRBJ1-4; D is unclear. Germline V lookup: CDR1 SGHRS, CDR2 YFSETQ. V dropped 4 bases and J dropped 8 bases, with 15 bases sitting between them. CDR3 length: 14 amino acids. The CDR3 region has the DNA TGCGCCAGCAGCCCCCAGTACACGCGGGAAAAACTGTTTTTT. As protein: CASSPQYTREKLFF.

This sequence joins TRBV5-1 and TRBJ2-1; 8 bases are shared with TRBD2. CDR3 size: 16 residues. Trimming removed 0 bases from V and 1 base from J; junction bases left unmatched: 3. The germline V gene encodes CDR1 SGHRS and CDR2 YFSETQ. CDR3 residues: CASSLGGGTSYNEQFF. In DNA form, the CDR3 reads TGCGCCAGCAGCTTGGGCGGGGGGACGTCCTACAATGAGCAGTTCTTC.

This clonotype was recorded only once. The V and J genes are TRBV7-8 and TRBJ1-5; possible D gene TRBD1, 5 bases. Germline V CDR1 and CDR2: SGHVS, FQNEAQ. V was cut by 1 base and J by 7 bases, with 20 bases left in between. This CDR3 is built from 17 residues. CDR3 DNA sequence: TGTGCCAGCAGCTTAGTGACCGGCCGGGGCGGAGGGCAGCCCCAGCATTTT. This sequence encodes CASSLVTGRGGGQPQHF.